The 18 T cell receptor beta chains below come from one sample, sequenced in a study of Tregs in tolerant kidney transplant recipients. Libraries were prepared by immunoSEQ multiplex PCR; TCRdb keeps only in-frame clonotypes and omits some of them. The sample gives under 300,000 clones, roughly 80% of which show up once; roughly 0.67% is in the top ten. Sequencing was carried out using CD4+ T cells from blood. The receptors shown here come from a human donor in good health.

This chain connects TRBV6-1 to TRBJ1-5; possible D gene TRBD1, 5 bases. Germline V gives CDR1 MNHNS, CDR2 SASEGT. CDR3 length: 15 amino acids. The germline V and J ends were trimmed by 7 bases and 0 bases, with 13 bases remaining between them. In DNA, the CDR3 is TGTGCCAGCAACCCGACAGATTATAGCAATCAGCCCCAGCATTTT. Residues: CASNPTDYSNQPQHF.

The chain links TRBV18 to TRBJ2-1, with TRBD1 as a possible D gene (5 bases). This CDR3 comprises 16 residues. The V and J ends lost 0 bases and 0 bases respectively, with 9 bases between them. The germline CDR1 and CDR2 sequences are KGHSH and LQKENI. CDR3 coding DNA: TGTGCCAGCTCACCACCAGGGGAAAGCTCCTACAATGAGCAGTTCTTC. This encodes CASSPPGESSYNEQFF.

This chain links TRBV18 with TRBJ2-2; D may be TRBD1 (6 bases). This CDR3 region has 17 residues. The germline CDR1 and CDR2 sequences are KGHSH and LQKENI. Trimming shortened V by 3 bases and J by 5 bases, and 19 bases separated the two germline ends. CDR3 nucleotide sequence: TGTGCCAGCTCACCTCAGGGGCCAGGGCTCTGGACCGGGGAGCTGTTTTTT. It encodes CASSPQGPGLWTGELFF. Full variable domain (remainder filled in from reference TRBV18 and TRBJ2-2): NAGVMQNPRHLVRRRGQEARLRCSPMKGHSHVYWYRQLPEEGLKFMVYLQKENIIDESGMPKERFSAEFPKEGPSILRIQQVVRGDSAAYFCASSPQGPGLWTGELFFGEGSRLTVL.

The chain is built from TRBV11-3 and TRBJ2-3; 9 bases agree with TRBD2. The V gene's germline CDR1 is SGHNT and CDR2 YENEEA. The trim removed 5 bases at V and 6 bases at J, leaving 15 bases unmatched. The CDR3 runs 17 residues. The CDR3 nucleotides are TGTGCCAGCAGCCCCGGTCCCGGCGGGGGGGCGGGTGATACGCAGTATTTT. Translating gives CASSPGPGGGAGDTQYF.

The chain combines TRBV11-1 with TRBJ2-1, with 8 bases aligning to TRBD2. After removal of 3 bases from V and 6 bases from J, the junction contained 7 bases not matched to a gene. There are 15 residues in the CDR3. In germline, CDR1 is SGHAT, CDR2 FQDESV (reference sequence). CDR3: CASSFGLAGGNEQFF. The CDR3 nucleotides read TGTGCCAGCAGCTTTGGTCTAGCGGGCGGCAATGAGCAGTTCTTC.

The chain employs TRBV14 and TRBJ2-5; 14 bases match TRBD2. The V segment lost 3 bases and the J segment 5 bases; nucleotides outside the gene matches: 11. This CDR3 comprises 18 residues. Germline V lookup: CDR1 SGHDN, CDR2 FVKESK. DNA for the CDR3: TGTGCCAGCAGCCACCAGTTCGGGACTAGCGGGGGACGGGAGACCCAGTACTTC. Encoded protein: CASSHQFGTSGGRETQYF.

This chain uses TRBV27 with TRBJ1-1; D is ambiguous. The CDR3 spans 13 residues. The germline V gene has CDR1 MNHEY and CDR2 SMNVEV (reference sequence). V gave up 6 bases and J gave up 1 base, with 9 bases separating them. The CDR3 protein is CASRQRRNTEAFF. CDR3 nucleotide sequence: TGTGCCAGCAGACAGAGGAGGAACACTGAAGCTTTCTTT.

The rearrangement joins TRBV4-1 to TRBJ1-2; weak D call: TRBD1 (6 bases). This CDR3 is 15 amino acids long. The V gene lost 0 bases and the J gene lost 7 bases, with 15 bases spanning the gap. Germline V gene lookup returns CDR1 MGHRA and CDR2 YSYEKL. CDR3 DNA: TGCGCCAGCAGCCAAGATCTAGTACAGGGCGGTGGCTACACCTTC. Protein product: CASSQDLVQGGGYTF.

The count of this clone is one. The genes are TRBV11-2 and TRBJ2-7; D may correspond to TRBD1 or TRBD2 (7 bases each). Germline V gene lookup returns CDR1 SGHAT and CDR2 FQNNGV. Trimming removed 5 bases from V and 3 bases from J, with 23 bases in between. The CDR3 length is 17 residues. This CDR3 is CASSHLRTTGEGYEQYF. The CDR3, as DNA: TGTGCCAGCAGCCACCTCAGAACAACAGGGGAGGGCTACGAGCAGTACTTC.

This clone came up a few times. The chain is built from TRBV25-1 and TRBJ1-4; tentative D call: TRBD1 (5 bases). Trimming stripped 4 bases from V and 8 bases from J, with 17 bases between. Germline V CDR1 and CDR2: MGHDK, SYGVNS. The CDR3 totals 15 residues. The CDR3 spells CASSAPGARGEKLFF. DNA for the CDR3: TGTGCCAGCAGTGCCCCCGGGGCTAGAGGGGAAAAACTGTTTTTT.

Turning to this clone: An end of the junction differs from the germline gene, which may be a read error. J is TRBJ1-2 and V is TRBV19, with 9 bases identical to TRBD1. The CDR3 extends over 16 amino acids. CDR1 and CDR2 from the germline V gene are LNHDA and SQIVND (reference sequence). The CDR3 here is CASSIPGTGPLGQPAF. CDR3 sequence (DNA): TGTGCCAGTAGTATACCCGGGACAGGGCCTTTGGGACAACCAGCCTTC.

This clone has a single count. The chain combines TRBV19 with TRBJ1-3; D is ambiguous. The CDR3 sequence is 15 residues long. The germline gives CDR1 LNHDA, CDR2 SQIVND (reference sequence). The V and J ends lost 4 bases and 0 bases respectively, with 10 bases between them. The CDR3 nucleotides are TGTGCCAGTAGTAAAGGATCGGTCTCTGGAAACACCATATATTTT. Its translation: CASSKGSVSGNTIYF.

The chain combines TRBV2 with TRBJ1-5; D gene unclear. V shed 1 base and J shed 9 bases, with 7 bases lying between them. CDR1 and CDR2 (germline): SNHLY, FYNNEI. The CDR3 contains 12 residues. The CDR3 nucleotides are TGTGCCAGCAGTGAAGGACGGTGGCCCCAGCATTTT. Its translation: CASSEGRWPQHF.

The chain employs TRBV27 and TRBJ2-1; D not resolved. V dropped 5 bases and J dropped 1 base, with 15 bases sitting between them. Germline V lookup: CDR1 MNHEY, CDR2 SMNVEV (reference sequence). The CDR3 extends over 16 amino acids. CDR3 residues: CASSSWQRRSYNEQFF. CDR3 DNA sequence: TGTGCCAGCAGTAGTTGGCAGCGAAGGTCCTACAATGAGCAGTTCTTC.

The CDR3 DNA sequence: TGTGCCTGGAGTCCGACCCCGCCCAGGACTGAAGCTTTCTTT. Its translation: CAWSPTPPRTEAFF. The V gene is TRBV30, the J gene TRBJ1-1; D call uncertain. This CDR3 is built from 14 residues. Germline loops: CDR1 GTSNPN, CDR2 SVGIG (reference sequence). The V gene lost 2 bases and the J gene lost 5 bases, with 15 bases spanning the gap. Drawing the rest from reference TRBV30 and TRBJ1-1, the complete variable domain is SQTIHQWPATLVQPVGSPLSLECTVEGTSNPNLYWYRQAAGRGLQLLFYSVGIGQISSEVPQNLSASRPQDRQFILSSKKLLLSDSGFYLCAWSPTPPRTEAFFGQGTRLTVV.

This clone came up a few times. The rearrangement uses TRBV6-5 and TRBJ2-7; D not certain. The V and J ends lost 5 bases and 0 bases respectively, with 11 bases between them. This CDR3 region has 14 residues. Germline-derived CDR1 and CDR2 are MNHEY and SVGAGI. CDR3 amino acids: CASSTYSSSYEQYF. The CDR3 nucleotides are TGTGCCAGCAGTACCTACAGCAGCTCCTACGAGCAGTACTTC.

This clone was recorded only once. The CDR3: CASSLISGGTGELFF. DNA of the CDR3: TGCGCCAGCAGCTTGATCAGTGGTGGCACCGGGGAGCTGTTTTTT. The chain is built from TRBV5-1 and TRBJ2-2; D gene unclear. Looked up from germline, CDR1 is SGHRS and CDR2 is YFSETQ. The CDR3 runs 15 residues. Trimming pared 1 base from V and 4 bases from J, leaving 11 bases between.

This sequence joins TRBV7-2 and TRBJ2-3; TRBD2 aligns across 9 bases. The CDR3 is 16 residues long. V lost 3 bases and J lost 2; bases outside the gene matches: 6. Germline values: CDR1 SGHTA, CDR2 FQGNSA. CDR3 amino acids: CASSFPSGVITDTQYF. The CDR3 bases are TGTGCCAGCAGCTTCCCTAGCGGGGTTATCACAGATACGCAGTATTTT.